This T cell receptor beta chain appears in the sequencing data of a study of blood T cell repertoires in COVID-19. Germline CDR1 reads SGHRS; CDR2 reads YFSETQ. The V gene end was trimmed by 1 base and the J gene end by 6 bases; junction bases not matched to a gene: 2. The CDR3 runs 14 residues. Sequenced by immunoSEQ multiplex PCR; TCRdb stores in-frame clones only, minus some. This table holds over 150,000 clones, about four fifths found once. Input material: peripheral blood. V usage is TRBV5-1 and J usage is TRBJ2-1, with TRBD2 matching over 9 bases. The receptor was derived from a woman older than 75 with active or convalescent COVID-19. CDR3 residues: CASSLLAGTNEQFF. The CDR3 nucleotides read TGCGCCAGCAGCTTGCTAGCGGGAACCAATGAGCAGTTCTTC.